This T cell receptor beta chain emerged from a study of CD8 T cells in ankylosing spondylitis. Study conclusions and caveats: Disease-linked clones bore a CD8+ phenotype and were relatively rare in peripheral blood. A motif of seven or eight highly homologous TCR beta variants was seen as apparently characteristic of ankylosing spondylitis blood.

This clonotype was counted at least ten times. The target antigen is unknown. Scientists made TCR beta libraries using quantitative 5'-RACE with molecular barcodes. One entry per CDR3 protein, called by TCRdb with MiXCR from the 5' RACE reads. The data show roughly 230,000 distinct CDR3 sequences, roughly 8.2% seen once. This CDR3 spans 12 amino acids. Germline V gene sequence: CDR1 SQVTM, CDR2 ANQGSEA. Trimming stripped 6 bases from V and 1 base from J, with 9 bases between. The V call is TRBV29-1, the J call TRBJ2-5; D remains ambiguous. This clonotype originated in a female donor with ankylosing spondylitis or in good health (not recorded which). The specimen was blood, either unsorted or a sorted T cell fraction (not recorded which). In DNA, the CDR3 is TGCAGCGTAGGCAGGTCCCAAGAGACCCAGTACTTC. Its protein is CSVGRSQETQYF.